A selection of T cell receptor beta chains follows, all from one sample in a study of shared clonotypes between healthy human individuals. Sequencing was performed with immunoSEQ multiplex PCR; in TCRdb, only in-frame clones are kept and a portion is missing. The sample lists millions of clones, over 85% occurring once. Material: naive CD4+ T cells sorted from blood. These TCRs come from a man between 18 and 35 years old in good health. Each CDR3 is given with its conserved first and last residue. D genes are given only for firm matches.

TGTGCCAGCAGCGGAGGACGGTCGATTAATGAAAAACTGTTTTTT	CASSGGRSINEKLFF	TRBV9	.	TRBJ1-4
TGTGCCAGCAGCTTGTTACAAAGCGGACAAGGCTACACCTTC	CASSLLQSGQGYTF	TRBV5-4	.	TRBJ1-2
TGTGCCAGCAGCCGGAGGTATGGGACAGGGGACTACGAGCAGTACTTC	CASSRRYGTGDYEQYF	TRBV7-8	TRBD1	TRBJ2-7
TGTGCCAGCAGCCCCCCGGGACTAGCGAGCACAGATACGCAGTATTTT	CASSPPGLASTDTQYF	TRBV7-9	TRBD2	TRBJ2-3
TGTGCCAGCAGCCAAGTCGGCGGGAACCAAGAGACCCAGTACTTC	CASSQVGGNQETQYF	TRBV4-2	.	TRBJ2-5
TGTGCCAGCAGTGCCCGGACAGGGGGGTATGGCTACACCTTC	CASSARTGGYGYTF	TRBV2	TRBD1	TRBJ1-2
TGTGCCAGCAGTTATCTAACACCTGGAGGTGAAAAACTGTTTTTT	CASSYLTPGGEKLFF	TRBV28	.	TRBJ1-4
TGTGCCAGCAGTGGCTCTCGGCAAACAGCGTCGGCGCAGTACTTC	CASSGSRQTASAQYF	TRBV2	.	TRBJ2-7
TGTGCCAGCAGCCAAAAACTCCAGGGAGCAAACTATGGCTACACCTTC	CASSQKLQGANYGYTF	TRBV7-2	.	TRBJ1-2
TGTGCCATCAGTGAGCAGGAGAACACCGGGGAGCTGTTTTTT	CAISEQENTGELFF	TRBV10-3	.	TRBJ2-2
TGTGCCAGCTCCTCGACAGGGCCCCCTCCCTACGAGCAGTACTTC	CASSSTGPPPYEQYF	TRBV18	TRBD1	TRBJ2-7
TGTGCCAGCAGCCGAGGGGGCGCGGATGGCTACACCTTC	CASSRGGADGYTF	TRBV6-5	TRBD1	TRBJ1-2
TGCGCCAGCAGCCAAGATCCGACAGGAATAGCTTTCTTT	CASSQDPTGIAFF	TRBV4-1	.	TRBJ1-1
TGTGCCAGCAGCTTAGATGGAGTGAACACTGAAGCTTTCTTT	CASSLDGVNTEAFF	TRBV7-2	.	TRBJ1-1
TGTGCCAGCAGCTTTGACGGGGTGAACACCGGGGAGCTGTTTTTT	CASSFDGVNTGELFF	TRBV11-2	.	TRBJ2-2
TGCGCCAGCAGCTTGGGACAGGGAAAAGCAGATACGCAGTATTTT	CASSLGQGKADTQYF	TRBV5-1	TRBD1	TRBJ2-3
TGTGCCAGCAGTTTAAAAGGGGGGAACACTGAAGCTTTCTTT	CASSLKGGNTEAFF	TRBV28	.	TRBJ1-1
TGTGCCAGTAGTAGGGGCTATACGTCCTACGAGCAGTACTTC	CASSRGYTSYEQYF	TRBV19	.	TRBJ2-7
TGTGCCAGCAGGGACATTTCCGGGAGAAAACTGTTTTTT	CASRDISGRKLFF	TRBV28	.	TRBJ1-4
TGTGCCAGCAGTTACTCGATTACTAGCGGACTGGGGTATTTT	CASSYSITSGLGYF	TRBV6-6	TRBD2	TRBJ2-3
TGTGCCAGCTCAACCAATCGGGGGATGGAGGAGACCCAGTACTTC	CASSTNRGMEETQYF	TRBV18	.	TRBJ2-5
TGTGCCAGCAGCCAGAGGACAGGGTACGGCAACTATGGCTACACCTTC	CASSQRTGYGNYGYTF	TRBV4-2	TRBD1	TRBJ1-2
TGCGCCAGCAGCTTTGCAGCGGGAGGGCCAGAAGAGACCCAGTACTTC	CASSFAAGGPEETQYF	TRBV5-1	TRBD2	TRBJ2-5